This T cell receptor beta chain was sequenced in a study of CD8 T cells in Susac syndrome. Study-wide results and limits: In Susac syndrome, the CD4+ T cell repertoires did not show clonal expansion.

RNA, at roughly 0.45 to 1 ug, was reverse transcribed with random hexamers. TCR beta CDR3 was amplified by immunoSEQ multiplex PCR. This amplification extended across 54 Vbeta and 13 Jbeta segments. TCRdb redid the calling of the immunoSEQ multiplex PCR reads with MiXCR, one entry per CDR3 protein. This table has 200,000 to 250,000 distinct CDR3 sequences, less than 95% appearing once. CDR3 length: 15 residues. The germline CDR1 and CDR2 sequences are SGHTA and FQGNSA. Trimming left V 1 base short and J 4 bases short, with 10 bases between. Turning to this clonotype: As yet, its antigen is unknown.

Material: CD4+ T cells from PBMCs. V and J are TRBV7-2 and TRBJ1-4, with D unclear. This clonotype was sampled from a human donor with Susac syndrome. DNA of the CDR3: TGTGCCAGCAGCTTAGATGTGTCTCGTAATGAAAAACTGTTTTTT. It encodes CASSLDVSRNEKLFF.